The 28 T cell receptor beta chains reported below all come from one sample, sequenced in a study of blood T cell repertoires in COVID-19. Measured with immunoSEQ multiplex PCR; TCRdb has only the in-frame clones, and not every one. The table has approximately 100,000 clones, about 90% seen once. The sequenced sample consisted of peripheral blood. These receptors were obtained from a middle-aged man with acute or convalescent COVID-19.

This chain uses TRBV2 with TRBJ2-3; 13 positions match TRBD2. Germline CDR1 SNHLY, CDR2 FYNNEI. V shed 6 bases, J shed 2 bases, and the junction held 5 bases outside the gene matches. The CDR3 extends over 16 amino acids. The CDR3 protein is CASRQLAGGTTDTQYF. The CDR3 nucleotides are TGTGCCAGCAGGCAACTAGCGGGGGGGACCACAGATACGCAGTATTTT.

The chain uses TRBV5-4 and TRBJ1-1; TRBD1 might be the D (6 bases). Trimming pared 0 bases from V and 6 bases from J, leaving 9 bases between. Germline V gives CDR1 SGHNT, CDR2 YYREEE (reference sequence). This CDR3 is built from 13 residues. CDR3 nucleotides: TGTGCCAGCAGCTTGGTGGCAGGGGCTGAAGCTTTCTTT. Its translation: CASSLVAGAEAFF.

The CDR3 spells CASSPGGDQETQYF. Here the CDR3 DNA reads TGTGCCAGCTCACCTGGAGGCGACCAAGAGACCCAGTACTTC. The chain employs TRBV18 and TRBJ2-5; D is possibly TRBD2 (5 bases). Germline V lookup: CDR1 KGHSH, CDR2 LQKENI. The CDR3 contains 14 residues. V lost 3 bases, J lost 0 bases, and 8 bases lay in between.

In nucleotides, the CDR3 is TGCAGCGCCTGGGGACAAAATGAAAAACTGTTTTTT. It encodes CSAWGQNEKLFF. V gene TRBV29-1 combines with J gene TRBJ1-4; D perhaps matches TRBD1 (6 bases). Germline V lookup: CDR1 SQVTM, CDR2 ANQGSEA. This CDR3 comprises 12 residues. V shed 7 bases and J shed 5 bases, with 11 bases lying between them.

The J gene is TRBJ1-6, the V gene TRBV13; D is perhaps TRBD1 (6 bases). The V end lost 5 bases, the J end lost 3 bases, and 14 bases lay between the germline ends. Germline CDR1 is PRHDT and CDR2 is FYEKMQ (reference sequence). The CDR3 loop spans 16 amino acids. CDR3 bases: TGTGCCAGCAGCCGGGGGGGCACCTTCTATAATTCACCCCTCCACTTT. This encodes CASSRGGTFYNSPLHF.

This clone was observed a handful of times. The chain carries TRBV15 and TRBJ2-3, with 7 nucleotides matching TRBD1. The CDR3 has 16 amino acids. V lost 3 bases, J lost 3 bases, and 9 bases stayed unmatched. Germline V lookup: CDR1 LNHNV, CDR2 YYDKDF (reference sequence). The CDR3 nucleotides are TGTGCCACCAGCAGTACAGGGACAGCCTTAACAGATACGCAGTATTTT. Translation: CATSSTGTALTDTQYF. Using reference TRBV15 and TRBJ2-3 for the parts outside the CDR3, the full variable domain is DAMVIQNPRYQVTQFGKPVTLSCSQTLNHNVMYWYQQKSSQAPKLLFHYYDKDFNNEADTPDNFQSRRPNTSFCFLDIRSPGLGDTAMYLCATSSTGTALTDTQYFGPGTRLTVL.

The chain has TRBV12-5 and TRBJ2-1; TRBD1 might be the D (5 bases). Trimming pared 7 bases from V and 0 bases from J, leaving 10 bases between. Germline V gene lookup returns CDR1 LGHNT and CDR2 FRNRAP. The CDR3 spans 14 residues. The CDR3, as DNA: TGTGCTAGTGCCCAGGGAAGCTCCTACAATGAGCAGTTCTTC. Protein sequence: CASAQGSSYNEQFF. Full variable domain (missing parts from reference TRBV12-5 and TRBJ2-1): DARVTQTPRHKVTEMGQEVTMRCQPILGHNTVFWYRQTMMQGLELLAYFRNRAPLDDSGMPKDRFSAEMPDATLATLKIQPSEPRDSAVYFCASAQGSSYNEQFFGPGTRLTVL.

This rearrangement joins TRBV6-5 to TRBJ2-7, with a possible D match to TRBD1 (6 bases). V lost 5 bases to trimming and J lost 4 bases, with 12 bases between them. The CDR3 is 13 residues long. CDR1 is MNHEY, CDR2 SVGAGI, per germline. CDR3 sequence reads: CASSPEQGYEQYF. DNA for the CDR3: TGTGCCAGCAGTCCCGAACAGGGTTACGAGCAGTACTTC.

This rearrangement joins TRBV10-3 to TRBJ1-1; the D is unclear. The CDR3 runs to 15 residues. Trimming took off 0 bases at V and 0 bases at J, with 8 bases between the two ends. The germline CDR1 and CDR2 sequences are ENHRY and SYGVKD. CDR3 sequence (DNA): TGTGCCATCAGTGAGTCAGACATCCTGAACACTGAAGCTTTCTTT. It encodes CAISESDILNTEAFF.

V is TRBV29-1 and J is TRBJ1-5; weak D call: TRBD1 (5 bases). This CDR3 comprises 12 residues. V was shortened by 5 bases and J by 4 bases, with 9 bases between the two germline ends. From germline, CDR1 is SQVTM and CDR2 ANQGSEA. This chain's CDR3 is CSVTTGNQPQHF. CDR3 coding DNA: TGCAGCGTTACCACAGGTAATCAGCCCCAGCATTTT.

The chain couples TRBV3-1 (or the pseudogene TRBV3-2) to TRBJ1-1; no clear D. The ends were cut back, 3 bases at V and 3 bases at J, with 11 bases in the middle. This CDR3 spans 14 amino acids. In germline, CDR1 is LGHDT, CDR2 YNNKEL (reference sequence). CDR3 sequence reads: CASSQGGRYTEAFF. Here the CDR3 DNA reads TGTGCCAGCAGCCAGGGCGGGAGATACACTGAAGCTTTCTTT.

This chain joins TRBV7-8 and TRBJ1-2; no clear D gene. Per the germline V gene, CDR1 is SGHVS and CDR2 is FQNEAQ. The CDR3 has 14 residues. Trimming removed 1 base at V and 0 bases at J, with 6 bases between. In nucleotides, the CDR3 is TGTGCCAGCAGCTTAGAACAGACTAACTATGGCTACACCTTC. It codes for CASSLEQTNYGYTF.

The gene calls are TRBV7-9 and TRBJ1-2, with D tentatively TRBD1 (5 bases). Per germline, CDR1 SEHNR and CDR2 FQNEAQ (reference sequence). Between the trimmed V and J ends, which lost 0 bases and 6 bases, there was a span of 8 bases. The length of the CDR3 is 13 residues. CDR3 protein: CASSLARVDGYTF. CDR3 bases: TGTGCCAGCAGCTTAGCCAGGGTTGATGGCTACACCTTC.

The chain combines TRBV27 with TRBJ2-7; 9 bases map to TRBD1. The V gene's germline CDR1 is MNHEY and CDR2 SMNVEV (reference sequence). This CDR3 spans 16 amino acids. With 2 bases clipped from V and 1 base from J, the junction kept 6 bases outside the gene matches. The CDR3 nucleotides read TGTGCCAGCAGTTTAGCGGCGGGGACAGGGTCCTACGAGCAGTACTTC. Protein: CASSLAAGTGSYEQYF.

This clone was observed a handful of times. Written as DNA, the CDR3 is TGTGCCAGTAGTATAACCCAGCGGGGGAACAATGAGCAGTTCTTC. Encoded protein: CASSITQRGNNEQFF. The chain links TRBV19 to TRBJ2-1; TRBD2 agrees at 8 bases. Germline V CDR1 and CDR2: LNHDA, SQIVND (reference sequence). Losses at the gene ends were 2 bases for V and 5 bases for J; bases not matched to a gene: 5. The CDR3 covers 15 residues.

V gene TRBV5-4 combines with J gene TRBJ2-3; perhaps TRBD1 as D (5 bases). CDR3 size: 15 residues. The V gene lost 2 bases and the J gene lost 2 bases, with 12 bases spanning the gap. Germline loops: CDR1 SGHNT, CDR2 YYREEE (reference sequence). CDR3 amino acids: CASSLDQGNTDTQYF. In DNA, the CDR3 is TGTGCCAGCAGCTTAGATCAGGGAAACACAGATACGCAGTATTTT.

The V gene is TRBV12-3 or TRBV12-4, the J gene TRBJ2-2; D unresolved. V was cut by 6 bases and J by 7 bases, with 9 bases left in between. The CDR3 runs to 12 residues. In nucleotides, the CDR3 is TGTGCCAGCAGCTCAGGTGTCGGGGAGCTGTTTTTT. Its protein is CASSSGVGELFF.

The J gene is TRBJ2-2, the V gene TRBV6-5, with D unresolved. This CDR3 has 10 amino acids. Deletions cut 6 bases from V and 9 bases from J, with 5 bases between. The germline V gene has CDR1 MNHEY and CDR2 SVGAGI. CDR3 coding DNA: TGTGCCAGCAGCCAAAGGGAGCTGTTTTTT. It codes for CASSQRELFF.

The chain couples TRBV19 to TRBJ2-7, with D possibly matching TRBD2 (5 bases). The V gene's germline CDR1 is LNHDA and CDR2 SQIVND (reference sequence). The CDR3 is 14 amino acids. V lost 7 bases and J 1 base, leaving 14 bases between the germline ends. CDR3 residues: CASNFGVRSYEQYF. CDR3 DNA sequence: TGTGCCAGTAACTTCGGGGTACGGTCCTACGAGCAGTACTTC.

The chain uses TRBV28 and TRBJ1-3; TRBD1 is a possible D gene (6 bases). There are 16 residues in the CDR3. From germline, CDR1 is MDHEN and CDR2 SYDVKM. Trimming pared 4 bases from V and 0 bases from J, leaving 13 bases between. The CDR3: CASSSYTGISGNTIYF. The CDR3 coding sequence is TGTGCCAGCAGTTCCTATACAGGGATCTCTGGAAACACCATATATTTT.

This clone was detected once. The V and J genes are TRBV3-1 (or the pseudogene TRBV3-2) and TRBJ2-7; 10 bases are shared with TRBD2. In germline, CDR1 is LGHDT, CDR2 YNNKEL (reference sequence). Unmatched junction bases numbered 8, after V lost 7 bases and J lost 5 bases. CDR3 size: 14 residues. For the CDR3, the DNA is TGTGCCAGCAAAGAAGCGGGGGGGCTTCACGAGCAGTACTTC. Translated, it gives CASKEAGGLHEQYF.

J is TRBJ2-1 and V is TRBV7-8; 8 positions match TRBD1. Germline assignment: CDR1 SGHVS and CDR2 FQNEAQ. The junction had 9 bases not matched to a gene; V was cut back by 8 bases and J by 6 bases. CDR3 length equals 14 residues. The CDR3 is CASGRQGSSNEQFF. Written as DNA, the CDR3 is TGTGCCAGCGGTCGACAGGGGTCAAGCAATGAGCAGTTCTTC.

The chain combines TRBV10-3 with TRBJ2-2; 7 nucleotides agree with TRBD2. The CDR3 covers 14 residues. Per the germline V gene, CDR1 is ENHRY and CDR2 is SYGVKD. The junction had 1 base not matched to a gene; V was cut back by 5 bases and J by 1 base. The CDR3 loop is CAISRGGNTGELFF. CDR3 coding DNA: TGTGCCATCAGTCGCGGGGGGAACACCGGGGAGCTGTTTTTT.

The rearrangement joins TRBV10-1 to TRBJ2-1; D might be TRBD2 (7 bases). V was pared by 4 bases and J by 4 bases, with 17 bases between. Germline CDR1 WNHNN, CDR2 SYGVQD (reference sequence). The CDR3 is 16 residues long. DNA of the CDR3: TGCGCCAGCAGTGGCCTTGGGGGGGCCTTATACAATGAGCAGTTCTTC. Translated: CASSGLGGALYNEQFF.

The chain has TRBV29-1 and TRBJ2-5; 11 nucleotides line up with TRBD1. The germline CDR1 and CDR2 sequences are SQVTM and ANQGSEA. The CDR3 sequence is 14 residues long. J lost 3 bases, V lost 1 base, and 1 base had no gene match. CDR3 loop: CSVEGTGGKETQYF. Written as DNA, the CDR3 is TGCAGCGTTGAAGGGACAGGGGGCAAAGAGACCCAGTACTTC.

The gene calls are TRBV19 and TRBJ2-1, with 10 bases aligning to TRBD2. After removal of 9 bases from V and 12 bases from J, the junction contained 11 bases not matched to a gene. CDR1 is LNHDA and CDR2 is SQIVND in the germline V gene (reference sequence). This CDR3 is built from 13 residues. CDR3 coding DNA: TGTGCCAGCGGACTAGCGGTTACAATGGGGCAGTTCTTC. This sequence encodes CASGLAVTMGQFF.

CDR3 DNA: TGTGCCAGCAGCTTGGGTCTCGGGAAGACCATATATTTT. It encodes CASSLGLGKTIYF. The chain recombines TRBV5-4 with TRBJ1-3; D uncertain. Germline CDR1 SGHNT, CDR2 YYREEE (reference sequence). Trimming cost V 0 bases and J 10 bases, with 11 bases left between them. The CDR3 totals 13 residues.

The gene calls are TRBV7-2 and TRBJ1-5; 7 nucleotides agree with TRBD1. Per germline, CDR1 SGHTA and CDR2 FQGNSA. Trimming removed 4 bases from V and 2 bases from J; junction bases left unmatched: 2. The CDR3 consists of 14 residues. CDR3 region: CASSYRGGNQPQHF. CDR3 coding DNA: TGTGCCAGCAGCTACAGGGGCGGCAATCAGCCCCAGCATTTT.